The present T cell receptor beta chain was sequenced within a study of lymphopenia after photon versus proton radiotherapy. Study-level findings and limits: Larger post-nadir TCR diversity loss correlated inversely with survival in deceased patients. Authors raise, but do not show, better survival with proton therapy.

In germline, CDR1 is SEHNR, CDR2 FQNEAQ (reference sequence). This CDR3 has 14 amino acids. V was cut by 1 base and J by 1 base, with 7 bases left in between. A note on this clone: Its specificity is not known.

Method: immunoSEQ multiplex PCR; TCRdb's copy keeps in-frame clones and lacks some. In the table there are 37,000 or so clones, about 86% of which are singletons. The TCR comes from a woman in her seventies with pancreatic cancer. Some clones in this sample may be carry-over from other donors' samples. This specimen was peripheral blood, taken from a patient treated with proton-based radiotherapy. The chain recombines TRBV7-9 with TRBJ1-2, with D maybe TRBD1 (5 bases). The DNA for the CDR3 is TGTGCCAGCAGCTTAGAGGGGAGTAACTATGGCTACACCTTC. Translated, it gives CASSLEGSNYGYTF.